This TCR beta chain originates from a study of OX40 agonist ivuxolimab in advanced cancers. Overall study context: Anti-PD-1, anti-PD-L1 or anti-CTLA-4 therapy given earlier was allowed, and around 40% had some. Notes on the study in general: CD4+ and CD8+ blood T cells expanded clonally by week 6 at 0.1 to 3.0 mg/kg.

The table came from immunoSEQ multiplex PCR; TCRdb's copy has only in-frame clones and leaves some out. The sample lists 65,000 to 80,000 clones, approximately 80% occurring once. Comment on this clone: Antigen: not known.

The source is an adult with an advanced solid tumor such as melanoma, head and neck, liver or kidney cancer. Sequencing was performed on CD4+ or CD8+ T cells sorted from blood, taken in a trial of the OX40 agonist ivuxolimab.

CDR3 coding DNA: TGTGCCTGGAGGGAAGGGAACTCTGGAAACACCATATATTTT. It yields the protein CAWREGNSGNTIYF. The V call is TRBV30, the J call TRBJ1-3; no definite D call. Deletions cut 3 bases from V and 0 bases from J, with 9 bases between. CDR1 and CDR2 (germline): GTSNPN, SVGIG (reference sequence). CDR3 length: 14 amino acids.